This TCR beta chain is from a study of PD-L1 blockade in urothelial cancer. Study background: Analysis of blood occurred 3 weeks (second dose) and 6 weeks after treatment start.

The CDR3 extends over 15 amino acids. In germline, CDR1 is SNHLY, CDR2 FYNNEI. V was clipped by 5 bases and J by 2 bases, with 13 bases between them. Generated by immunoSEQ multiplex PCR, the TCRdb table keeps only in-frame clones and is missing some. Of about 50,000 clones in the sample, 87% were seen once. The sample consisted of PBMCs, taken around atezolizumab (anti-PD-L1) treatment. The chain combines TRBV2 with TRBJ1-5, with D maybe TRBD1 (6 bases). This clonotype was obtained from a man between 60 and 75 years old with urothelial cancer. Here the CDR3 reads CASSLTGYGNQPQHF. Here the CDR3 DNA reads TGTGCCAGCAGTTTGACAGGCTACGGCAATCAGCCCCAGCATTTT.